Listed here is a single T cell receptor (beta chain). The source of the sample is a study of blood T cell repertoires in COVID-19. About the research overall: Donors in the United States, Italy and Spain gave samples during acute or convalescent COVID-19. Nucleic acid was either cDNA or gDNA, and it came from T cells, B-cell-depleted T cells, or PBMCs.

Generated by immunoSEQ multiplex PCR, the TCRdb table keeps only in-frame clones and is missing some. The table records about 350,000 clones, roughly 87% of them present only once. Everyone who took part was roughly 18 to 89 years old, and they came from 24 US areas. Clinical history reported by participants formed the basis on which cohorts were assigned. The specimen was PBMCs or T cells enriched from blood (not recorded which). The receptor was derived from a woman aged 25 to 39 who had recovered from COVID-19.

CDR3 coding DNA: TGTGCCAGCAGTTTAGGACAACACTATGGCTACACCTTC. It is translated as CASSLGQHYGYTF. The chain has TRBV12-3 or TRBV12-4 and TRBJ1-2; D not resolved. CDR3 length equals 13 residues. V was pared by 1 base and J by 3 bases, with 6 bases between.